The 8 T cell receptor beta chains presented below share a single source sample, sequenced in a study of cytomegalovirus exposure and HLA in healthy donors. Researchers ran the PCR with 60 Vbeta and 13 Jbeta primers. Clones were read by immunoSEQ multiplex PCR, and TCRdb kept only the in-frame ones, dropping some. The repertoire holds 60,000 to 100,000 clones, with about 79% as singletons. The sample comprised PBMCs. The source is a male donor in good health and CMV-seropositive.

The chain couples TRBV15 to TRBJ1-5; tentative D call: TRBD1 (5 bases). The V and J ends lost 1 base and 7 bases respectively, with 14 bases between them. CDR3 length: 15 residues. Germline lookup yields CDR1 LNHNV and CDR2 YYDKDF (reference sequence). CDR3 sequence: CATSRGQGSGQPQHF. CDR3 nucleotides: TGTGCCACCAGCAGAGGTCAGGGTTCCGGCCAGCCCCAGCATTTT.

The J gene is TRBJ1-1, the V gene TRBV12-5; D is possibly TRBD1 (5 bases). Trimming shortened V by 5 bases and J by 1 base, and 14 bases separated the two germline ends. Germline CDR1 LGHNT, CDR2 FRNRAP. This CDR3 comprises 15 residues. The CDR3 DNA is TGTGCTAGTGGTCTTGGGGGGGAGGCGAACACTGAAGCTTTCTTT. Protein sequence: CASGLGGEANTEAFF.

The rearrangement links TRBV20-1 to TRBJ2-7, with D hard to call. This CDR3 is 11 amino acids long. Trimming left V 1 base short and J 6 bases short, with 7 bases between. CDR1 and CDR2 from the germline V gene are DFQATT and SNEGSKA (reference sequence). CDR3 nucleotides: TGCAGTGCTAGAGGTTCGCGCGAGCAGTACTTC. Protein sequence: CSARGSREQYF.

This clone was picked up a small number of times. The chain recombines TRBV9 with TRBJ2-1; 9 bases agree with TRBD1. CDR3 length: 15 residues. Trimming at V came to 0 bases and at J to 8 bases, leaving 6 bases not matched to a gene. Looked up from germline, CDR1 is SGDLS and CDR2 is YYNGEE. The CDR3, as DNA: TGTGCCAGCAGCGTAGGTCCCGACAGGGGGTATGAGCAGTTCTTC. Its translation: CASSVGPDRGYEQFF.

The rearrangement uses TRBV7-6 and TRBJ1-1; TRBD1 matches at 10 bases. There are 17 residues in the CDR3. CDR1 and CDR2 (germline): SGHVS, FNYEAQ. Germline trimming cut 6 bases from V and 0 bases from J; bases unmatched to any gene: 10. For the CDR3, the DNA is TGTGCCAGCAGTAAATCGACAGGGGGCCATATGAACACTGAAGCTTTCTTT. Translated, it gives CASSKSTGGHMNTEAFF.

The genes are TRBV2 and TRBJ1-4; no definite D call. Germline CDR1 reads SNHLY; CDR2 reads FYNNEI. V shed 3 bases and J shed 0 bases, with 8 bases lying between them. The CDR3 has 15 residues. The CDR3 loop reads CASSDPVATNEKLFF. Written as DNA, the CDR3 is TGTGCCAGCAGTGACCCTGTTGCAACTAATGAAAAACTGTTTTTT.

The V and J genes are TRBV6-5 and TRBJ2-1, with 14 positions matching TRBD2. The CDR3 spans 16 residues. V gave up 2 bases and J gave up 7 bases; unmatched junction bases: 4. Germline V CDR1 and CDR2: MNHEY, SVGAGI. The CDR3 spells CASSYGGLAGDNEQFF. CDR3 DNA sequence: TGTGCCAGCAGTTACGGGGGACTAGCGGGGGATAATGAGCAGTTCTTC.

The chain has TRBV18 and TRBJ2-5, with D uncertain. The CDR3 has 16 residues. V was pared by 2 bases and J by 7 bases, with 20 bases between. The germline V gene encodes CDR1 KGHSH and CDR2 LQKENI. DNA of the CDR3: TGTGCCAGCTCACCAACCGCAGGATCCCACCGTCGGACCCAGTACTTC. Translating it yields CASSPTAGSHRRTQYF.